Each of the 10 T cell receptor beta chains below was sequenced from the same sample in a study of cytomegalovirus exposure and HLA in healthy donors. PCR amplification relied on 60 Vbeta primers (plus 13 Jbeta primers). The protocol was immunoSEQ multiplex PCR, while the TCRdb copy is restricted to in-frame clones and leaves out a portion. Among just over 200,000 clones, around four fifths were seen once, and the ten largest hold 2.7%. Sequencing was performed on PBMCs. The source of these receptors is a woman in her forties in good health and CMV-seronegative.

The J gene is TRBJ1-5, the V gene TRBV30; 7 bases match TRBD1. V lost 0 bases, J lost 7 bases, and 6 bases stayed unmatched. CDR3 size: 14 residues. Germline lookup yields CDR1 GTSNPN and CDR2 SVGIG (reference sequence). This CDR3 is CAWSVSGGRQPQHF. As DNA, the CDR3 is TGTGCCTGGAGTGTATCAGGGGGTCGGCAGCCCCAGCATTTT.

The chain recombines TRBV19 with TRBJ2-5; D is undetermined. V dropped 5 bases and J dropped 5 bases, with 18 bases sitting between them. The CDR3 is 15 residues long. CDR1 is LNHDA, CDR2 SQIVND, per germline (reference sequence). In nucleotides, the CDR3 is TGTGCCAGTAGTGTAACCGCGTTTAGGCGGGAGACCCAGTACTTC. Amino acid sequence: CASSVTAFRRETQYF.

The V call is TRBV11-2, the J call TRBJ1-1; 8 positions agree with TRBD1. V dropped 1 base and J dropped 4; count of bases not matched to a gene: 5. The CDR3 sequence is 15 residues long. The V gene's germline CDR1 is SGHAT and CDR2 FQNNGV. In DNA, the CDR3 is TGTGCCAGCAGCTTAGGGGACAGGAGACTCACTGAAGCTTTCTTT. Protein sequence: CASSLGDRRLTEAFF.

This chain connects TRBV30 to TRBJ1-2, with 7 bases lining up with TRBD1. Germline CDR1 reads GTSNPN; CDR2 reads SVGIG (reference sequence). The V gene end was trimmed by 0 bases and the J gene end by 6 bases; junction bases not matched to a gene: 7. The CDR3 is 14 residues long. For the CDR3, the DNA is TGTGCCTGGAGTGTACTAGGGGGCCGAAATGGCTACACCTTC. Amino acid sequence: CAWSVLGGRNGYTF.

This clone ranks as medium-sized. This chain links TRBV30 with TRBJ2-2, with D maybe TRBD1 (6 bases). The germline V and J ends were trimmed by 2 bases and 3 bases, with 13 bases remaining between them. The length of the CDR3 is 15 residues. CDR1 is GTSNPN, CDR2 SVGIG, per germline (reference sequence). In nucleotides, the CDR3 is TGTGCCTGGAGTTATGCAGGGGATCACACCGGGGAGCTGTTTTTT. This codes for CAWSYAGDHTGELFF.

This clone was detected only a few times. The chain is built from TRBV27 and TRBJ1-5; possible D gene TRBD1, 6 bases. Germline V gene sequence: CDR1 MNHEY, CDR2 SMNVEV (reference sequence). CDR3 length: 14 amino acids. Trimming took off 6 bases at V and 5 bases at J, with 14 bases between the two ends. The CDR3 DNA reads TGTGCCAGCAGCCCTGGGGGCGCCTATCAGCCCCAGCATTTT. Translation: CASSPGGAYQPQHF.

As to this clone: At the DNA level, this CDR3 is encoded by other sequences in the same sample as well. This chain links TRBV30 with TRBJ2-1; perhaps TRBD1 as D (6 bases). This CDR3 region has 12 residues. The ends were cut back, 1 base at V and 6 bases at J, with 7 bases in the middle. CDR1 and CDR2 from the germline V gene are GTSNPN and SVGIG (reference sequence). For the CDR3, the DNA is TGTGCCTGGAGTGGAGGGGGCAATGAGCAGTTCTTC. This encodes CAWSGGGNEQFF.

The chain recombines TRBV6-1 with TRBJ2-7, with D possibly matching TRBD2 (5 bases). In germline, CDR1 is MNHNS, CDR2 SASEGT. The length of the CDR3 is 13 residues. V lost 3 bases to trimming and J lost 5 bases, with 11 bases between them. CDR3 sequence reads: CASSDLAANEQYF. The CDR3 DNA sequence: TGTGCCAGCAGTGACCTAGCTGCCAACGAGCAGTACTTC.

The chain couples TRBV5-1 to TRBJ2-3; TRBD1 matches 7 bases. V was clipped by 2 bases and J by 4 bases; unmatched bases: 7. From germline, CDR1 is SGHRS and CDR2 YFSETQ. The CDR3 covers 15 residues. This chain's CDR3 is CASSFGQGQPDTQYF. The CDR3 coding sequence is TGCGCCAGCAGCTTCGGTCAGGGACAGCCAGATACGCAGTATTTT. The full variable domain, in which reference TRBV5-1 and TRBJ2-3 provide the parts outside the CDR3, is KAGVTQTPRYLIKTRGQQVTLSCSPISGHRSVSWYQQTPGQGLQFLFEYFSETQRNKGNFPGRFSGRQFSNSRSEMNVSTLELGDSALYLCASSFGQGQPDTQYFGPGTRLTVL.

V and J are TRBV7-7 and TRBJ2-5, with TRBD1 matching 7 bases. The trim removed 6 bases at V and 3 bases at J, leaving 4 bases unmatched. The germline gives CDR1 SSHAT, CDR2 FNYEAQ (reference sequence). This CDR3 has 13 amino acids. The CDR3 DNA reads TGTGCCAGCAGTATAGACAGGGAAGAGACCCAGTACTTC. Translating it yields CASSIDREETQYF.